These 10 T cell receptor beta chains were all obtained from the same sample, sequenced in a study of regulatory T cells in long-lasting Graves disease. Regarding time point: newly diagnosed GD, antithyroid drugs for less than 3 months. Extracted RNA from PBMCs served as the source of the TCR library. Building the TCR beta libraries relied on iRepertoire HTBI primers, and CDR3 regions underwent Arm-PCR. TCRdb re-analysed the multiplex PCR reads in MiXCR, keeping a single row per CDR3 protein. The sample has about 420,000 distinct CDR3 sequences, around 17% seen once; the top ten hold 20% to 25%. The sample was also linked to a second study, of T cells in Graves' hyperthyroidism and ophthalmopathy.

The specimen comprised peripheral blood mononuclear cells (PBMCs), sampled at new diagnosis, from a patient treated with antithyroid drugs. The receptor set was obtained from a woman younger than 35 with Graves disease.

About this clonotype itself: With a much larger clone just one base away, this may be a read error. The genes are TRBV11-3 and TRBJ2-2; D is possibly TRBD1 or TRBD2 (6 bases each). In germline, CDR1 is SGHNT, CDR2 YENEEA. This CDR3 comprises 15 residues. The CDR3 loop reads CASSLGGARSGEPFF. In nucleotides, the CDR3 is TGTGCCAGCAGCTTAGGGGGGGCGCGATCCGGGGAGCCGTTTTTT.

The CDR3 reads CASSQPSGTGFSPLHF. The CDR3 DNA sequence: TGCGCCAGCAGCCAACCTTCAGGGACAGGGTTTTCACCCCTCCACTTT. The V call is TRBV4-1, the J call TRBJ1-6; TRBD1 aligns across 9 bases. V lost 2 bases and J lost 9; bases outside the gene matches: 8. The CDR3 has 16 residues. CDR1 is MGHRA and CDR2 is YSYEKL in the germline V gene.

The CDR3 spells CSVELGSNEAFF. The CDR3 DNA follows: TGCAGCGTTGAACTGGGGTCCAACGAAGCTTTCTTT. The chain combines TRBV29-1 with TRBJ1-1; no reliable D call. This CDR3 contains 12 residues. V lost 2 bases and J 8 bases, leaving 12 bases between the germline ends. In germline, CDR1 is SQVTM, CDR2 ANQGSEA.

This clonotype was counted a few times. The chain combines TRBV28 with TRBJ1-1; 7 bases are a match to TRBD1. Germline loops: CDR1 MDHEN, CDR2 SYDVKM. The CDR3 spans 13 residues. Unmatched junction bases numbered 2, after V lost 7 bases and J lost 0 bases. CDR3 amino acids: CASTGQVNTEAFF. The CDR3 coding sequence is TGTGCCAGCACCGGACAGGTGAACACTGAAGCTTTCTTT.

Points on this clonotype: Since a much larger clone is just one base distant, this may be a read error. V and J are TRBV5-8 and TRBJ2-4; D ambiguous. The CDR3 spans 14 residues. The germline CDR1 and CDR2 sequences are SGHTS and YDEGEE. The CDR3 here is CASSLVAGYNEQYF. CDR3 bases: TGCGCCAGCAGCTTGGTTGCAGGATACAATGAGCAGTACTTC.

The sample holds a few counts of this clonotype. The chain is built from TRBV27 and TRBJ2-2, with 8 bases lining up with TRBD2. CDR3 size: 16 residues. Germline trimming cut 5 bases from V and 0 bases from J; bases unmatched to any gene: 5. Germline CDR1 MNHEY, CDR2 SMNVEV (reference sequence). CDR3 loop: CASSPRGGSNTGELFF. CDR3 coding DNA: TGTGCCAGCAGTCCCCGGGGGGGCTCGAACACCGGGGAGCTGTTTTTT.

On this clonotype: Given a much more abundant clone one base away, this may be a read error. This chain connects TRBV9 to TRBJ2-1; D call uncertain. Per the germline V gene, CDR1 is SGDLS and CDR2 is YYNGEE. V was trimmed by 5 bases and J by 3 bases, leaving 6 bases between them. The CDR3 spans 12 residues. CDR3 DNA sequence: TGTGCCAGCAGTCCAATCTACAATGAGCAGTTCTTC. Protein: CASSPIYNEQFF.

In its sample, this clonotype was seen once. V and J are TRBV7-9 and TRBJ1-2; D unresolved. Trimming removed 1 base at V and 4 bases at J, with 13 bases between. This CDR3 region has 15 residues. Germline CDR1 SEHNR, CDR2 FQNEAQ (reference sequence). The CDR3 region has the DNA TGTGCCAGCAGCTTAGGAGGGATGGGCCCCTATGGCTACACCTTC. It codes for CASSLGGMGPYGYTF.

This clonotype has a single count. This may arise from a read error, as a much more abundant clone is one base away. The V and J genes are TRBV19 and TRBJ2-1, with D tentatively TRBD1 or TRBD2 (5 bases each). The CDR3 extends over 17 amino acids. Trimming stripped 3 bases from V and 2 bases from J, with 17 bases between. Germline V gene sequence: CDR1 LNHDA, CDR2 SQIVND (reference sequence). CDR3 DNA: TGTGCCAGTAGTATCGACAGCGGCGTACTAGCCTACAATGAGCAGTTCTTC. This translates into CASSIDSGVLAYNEQFF.

With regard to this clonotype: Given a much more abundant clone one base away, this may be a read error. The gene calls are TRBV28 and TRBJ1-4; TRBD1 is a possible D gene (6 bases). The CDR3 runs 15 residues. Trimming removed 4 bases at V and 3 bases at J, with 12 bases between. CDR1 and CDR2 (germline): MDHEN, SYDVKM. As DNA, the CDR3 is TGTGCCAGCAGTTCCCCAGGGGAGGCTAATGAAAAACTGTTTTTT. Its translation is CASSSPGEANEKLFF. Together with reference TRBV28 and TRBJ1-4, the CDR3 gives the full variable domain: DVKVTQSSRYLVKRTGEKVFLECVQDMDHENMFWYRQDPGLGLRLIYFSYDVKMKEKGDIPEGYSVSREKKERFSLILESASTNQTSMYLCASSSPGEANEKLFFGSGTQLSVL.